The T cell receptor beta chain described here comes from a study of monozygotic twins with cystic fibrosis. Study-wide results and limits: Monozygotic CF twin pairs shared significantly more nucleotide-identical clonotypes than unrelated CF individuals did. J usage was most co-twin-similar in 8 of 16 pairs, V in 13.

Notes on this clone: Its antigen is not known.

There are 14 residues in the CDR3. CDR1 is GTSNPN and CDR2 is SVGIG in the germline V gene (reference sequence). V was pared by 0 bases and J by 6 bases, with 6 bases of the junction left unmatched. Profiled with immunoSEQ multiplex PCR; TCRdb holds only in-frame clones, not every one. The sample has 35,000 or so clones; nearly 85% are singletons. Sequenced input: blood. The sequence came from a girl aged 2 to 10 with cystic fibrosis. The chain uses TRBV30 and TRBJ1-1; 8 bases match TRBD1. The CDR3: CAWSVGQGWAEAFF. The CDR3 DNA sequence: TGTGCCTGGAGTGTAGGACAGGGTTGGGCTGAAGCTTTCTTT.